Listed here are 25 T cell receptor beta chains from one sample, sequenced in a study of blood T cell repertoires in COVID-19. Profiling relied on immunoSEQ multiplex PCR, and the TCRdb table lists in-frame clones only, not all of them. The top ten clones hold roughly 1.3% of a sample with 310,000 or so clones, 83% of them seen once. The sample taken for sequencing was peripheral blood. The receptors were gathered from a woman between 45 and 65 years old with acute or convalescent COVID-19.

The chain employs TRBV9 and TRBJ2-1; TRBD2 matches at 7 bases. Per germline, CDR1 SGDLS and CDR2 YYNGEE. This CDR3 contains 17 residues. J lost 3 bases, V lost 0 bases, and 9 bases had no gene match. The CDR3 region is CASSVAGGDSLYNEQFF. CDR3 coding DNA: TGTGCCAGCAGCGTAGCTGGGGGGGACTCCCTCTACAATGAGCAGTTCTTC.

The chain links TRBV11-1 to TRBJ1-2; D uncertain. Trimming shortened V by 1 base and J by 1 base, and 4 bases separated the two germline ends. The germline V gene encodes CDR1 SGHAT and CDR2 FQDESV (reference sequence). The CDR3 has 13 amino acids. CDR3 nucleotide sequence: TGTGCCAGCAGCTTAGGGAGTAACTATGGCTACACCTTC. Translation gives CASSLGSNYGYTF.

This clone was seen a few times. The rearrangement uses TRBV19 and TRBJ2-3, with TRBD2 identical over 11 bases. Germline V gives CDR1 LNHDA, CDR2 SQIVND (reference sequence). V gave up 3 bases and J gave up 2 bases; unmatched junction bases: 4. CDR3 length equals 16 residues. CDR3 DNA: TGTGCCAGTAGTATTACTAGCGGGGGCCACACAGATACGCAGTATTTT. Its protein is CASSITSGGHTDTQYF.

Many counts were recorded for this clone. The chain has TRBV27 and TRBJ1-6; possible D gene TRBD1, 6 bases. Germline V gene sequence: CDR1 MNHEY, CDR2 SMNVEV (reference sequence). Trimming stripped 1 base from V and 5 bases from J, with 9 bases between. This CDR3 has 15 residues. The chain's CDR3 is CASSLYRANNSPLHF. CDR3 sequence (DNA): TGTGCCAGCAGTTTATACAGGGCAAATAATTCACCCCTCCACTTT.

Here the CDR3 DNA reads TGTGCCAGCAGCTGGGGACAGCTTAATAATTCACCCCTCCACTTT. Translation: CASSWGQLNNSPLHF. V usage is TRBV7-8 and J usage is TRBJ1-6, with TRBD1 identical over 7 bases. Trimming cost V 4 bases and J 5 bases; bases outside gene matches: 5. Germline V CDR1 and CDR2: SGHVS, FQNEAQ. The CDR3 has 15 residues. Filled out from reference TRBV7-8 and TRBJ1-6, the complete variable domain reads GAGVSQSPRYKVAKRGQDVALRCDPISGHVSLFWYQQALGQGPEFLTYFQNEAQLDKSGLPSDRFFAERPEGSVSTLKIQRTQQEDSAVYLCASSWGQLNNSPLHFGNGTRLTVT.

This chain links TRBV24-1 with TRBJ2-2; 12 bases agree with TRBD1. CDR1 KGHDR and CDR2 SFDVKD come from the germline V gene. The CDR3 totals 17 residues. V gave up 3 bases and J gave up 7 bases; unmatched junction bases: 8. The CDR3 nucleotides read TGTGCCACCAGTGATATCCCGGGACAGGGGGCCAGCGGGGAGCTGTTTTTT. This translates into CATSDIPGQGASGELFF.

The chain recombines TRBV5-1 with TRBJ2-1; D possibly corresponds to TRBD1 (5 bases). This CDR3 is 16 amino acids long. Looked up from germline, CDR1 is SGHRS and CDR2 is YFSETQ. Trimming removed 0 bases at V and 1 base at J, with 11 bases between. CDR3 loop: CASSLAPDKSYNEQFF. The CDR3 region has the DNA TGCGCCAGCAGCTTGGCCCCGGACAAGTCCTACAATGAGCAGTTCTTC.

The CDR3: CASSFKNLQETQYF. The CDR3 DNA sequence: TGTGCCAGCAGCTTTAAAAACCTACAAGAGACCCAGTACTTC. This rearrangement joins TRBV3-1 (or the pseudogene TRBV3-2) to TRBJ2-5; no clear D. Deletions cut 5 bases from V and 2 bases from J, with 12 bases between. There are 14 residues in the CDR3. Germline V gene data show CDR1 as LGHDT and CDR2 as YNNKEL (reference sequence).

The V and J genes are TRBV6-5 and TRBJ2-3; D gene uncertain. The V end was cut by 2 bases, the J end by 3 bases, with 12 bases between. CDR1 MNHEY and CDR2 SVGAGI come from the germline V gene. The CDR3 is made up of 15 amino acids. CDR3 DNA sequence: TGTGCCAGCAGTTACGCCGGTCCGGAGACAGATACGCAGTATTTT. It is translated as CASSYAGPETDTQYF.

This clone was seen a handful of times. The gene calls are TRBV6-6 and TRBJ1-6; D ambiguous. Trimming removed 6 bases at V and 11 bases at J, with 14 bases between. The CDR3 contains 13 residues. From germline, CDR1 is MNHNY and CDR2 SVGAGI (reference sequence). In DNA, the CDR3 is TGTGCCAGCAGGGGTTTGAGGGATGCACCCCTCCACTTT. It codes for CASRGLRDAPLHF.

The chain recombines TRBV10-2 with TRBJ2-1; 8 nucleotides align to TRBD2. V lost 4 bases and J lost 2; bases outside the gene matches: 10. The CDR3 runs 17 residues. Germline CDR1 WSHSY, CDR2 SAAADI. DNA for the CDR3: TGCGCCAGCAGTGTTGGCAGTCCGGGACTAGCCTACAATGAGCAGTTCTTC. It translates to CASSVGSPGLAYNEQFF.

The chain links TRBV5-1 to TRBJ2-1; TRBD2 aligns across 12 bases. Germline loops: CDR1 SGHRS, CDR2 YFSETQ. V was pared by 2 bases and J by 0 bases, with 6 bases of the junction left unmatched. CDR3 length: 18 residues. CDR3 in amino acids: CASSFRTSGASSYNEQFF. Here the CDR3 DNA reads TGCGCCAGCAGCTTTCGGACTAGCGGGGCGAGCTCCTACAATGAGCAGTTCTTC.

The chain uses TRBV6-5 and TRBJ1-5; a weak D match, TRBD1 (6 bases). Germline loops: CDR1 MNHEY, CDR2 SVGAGI. V shed 11 bases and J shed 4 bases, with 12 bases lying between them. CDR3 length equals 12 residues. CDR3 in DNA: TGTGCCTCGGGGGGGCCTAATCAGCCCCAGCATTTT. Translating it yields CASGGPNQPQHF.

This chain joins TRBV7-2 and TRBJ2-5; a weak D match, TRBD1 (6 bases). The CDR3 loop spans 14 amino acids. CDR1 and CDR2 from the germline V gene are SGHTA and FQGNSA. The ends were cut back, 3 bases at V and 2 bases at J, with 10 bases in the middle. The CDR3 loop is CASSLHRDQETQYF. The CDR3, as DNA: TGTGCCAGCAGCTTGCACAGGGATCAAGAGACCCAGTACTTC.

The V call is TRBV21-1, the J call TRBJ2-7; the table gives TRBD1 as D, unverified against the DNA. TRBV21-1 is noted as a pseudogene. The CDR3 runs to 13 residues. For the CDR3, the DNA is TGTGCCAGAGGAATTCACAGGGGATACGAGCAGTACGTC. Protein: CARGIHRGYEQYV.

This clone came up many times. Other DNA sequences in this specimen translate into the identical CDR3. The chain employs TRBV6-5 and TRBJ1-5; 11 bases align to TRBD1. The V gene's germline CDR1 is MNHEY and CDR2 SVGAGI. The V gene end was trimmed by 6 bases and the J gene end by 6 bases; junction bases not matched to a gene: 4. The CDR3 extends over 14 amino acids. In DNA form, the CDR3 reads TGTGCCAGCAGCCGGGACAGGGGGGGTCAGCCCCAGCATTTT. This codes for CASSRDRGGQPQHF.

The table lists this clone with many counts. This rearrangement joins TRBV9 to TRBJ2-3; TRBD1 might be the D (6 bases). V gave up 3 bases and J gave up 0 bases, with 11 bases separating them. The CDR3 runs 15 residues. Germline CDR1 and CDR2: SGDLS and YYNGEE. Written as DNA, the CDR3 is TGTGCCAGCAGCGAGACAGGTTCTAGCACAGATACGCAGTATTTT. This codes for CASSETGSSTDTQYF.

The V and J genes are TRBV9 and TRBJ2-3; tentatively, D is TRBD2 (6 bases). This CDR3 has 13 amino acids. CDR1 is SGDLS, CDR2 YYNGEE, per germline. V shed 10 bases and J shed 2 bases, with 14 bases lying between them. The DNA of the CDR3 is TGTGCCGGATCGCGGGGAAACACAGATACGCAGTATTTT. It yields the protein CAGSRGNTDTQYF.

The rearrangement joins TRBV29-1 to TRBJ1-2; weak D call: TRBD1 (6 bases). Germline-derived CDR1 and CDR2 are SQVTM and ANQGSEA. The CDR3 is made up of 13 amino acids. V gave up 3 bases and J gave up 7 bases, with 15 bases separating them. The CDR3 DNA reads TGCAGCGTTGAGGGGCAGGGACAAGTTGGCTACACCTTC. This codes for CSVEGQGQVGYTF.

The chain combines TRBV20-1 with TRBJ2-5; a possible D gene is TRBD1 (6 bases). Germline lookup yields CDR1 DFQATT and CDR2 SNEGSKA (reference sequence). This CDR3 region has 15 residues. Trimming took off 3 bases at V and 7 bases at J, with 21 bases between the two ends. CDR3 amino acids: CSASQGSGEGATQYF. CDR3 DNA sequence: TGCAGTGCTAGTCAGGGGTCGGGTGAGGGAGCGACCCAGTACTTC.

The V and J genes are TRBV11-3 and TRBJ1-1; 12 positions match TRBD1. This CDR3 is built from 15 residues. After removal of 2 bases from V and 5 bases from J, the junction contained 3 bases not matched to a gene. Germline V gene sequence: CDR1 SGHNT, CDR2 YENEEA. CDR3 sequence reads: CASSLWDRGRTEAFF. The CDR3 DNA reads as TGTGCCAGCAGCTTATGGGACAGGGGGCGAACTGAAGCTTTCTTT.

The rearrangement links TRBV4-1 to TRBJ1-1; D is unclear. CDR3 length equals 16 residues. CDR1 and CDR2 (germline): MGHRA, YSYEKL. V lost 0 bases, J lost 1 base, and 12 bases lay in between. The CDR3 loop reads CASSQEKRRGNTEAFF. CDR3 DNA: TGCGCCAGCAGCCAAGAAAAACGAAGAGGGAACACTGAAGCTTTCTTT.

The chain carries TRBV3-1 (or the pseudogene TRBV3-2) and TRBJ2-5, with TRBD2 identical over 10 bases. Germline loops: CDR1 LGHDT, CDR2 YNNKEL (reference sequence). This CDR3 is built from 16 residues. J lost 4 bases, V lost 1 base, and 6 bases had no gene match. The CDR3 here is CASSQAAAGGPETQYF. The CDR3, as DNA: TGTGCCAGCAGCCAAGCCGCAGCGGGGGGGCCAGAGACCCAGTACTTC.

The rearrangement links TRBV25-1 to TRBJ2-7; D perhaps matches TRBD1 (5 bases). Germline V gene lookup returns CDR1 MGHDK and CDR2 SYGVNS. V lost 1 base, J lost 3 bases, and 10 bases lay in between. The CDR3 has 14 residues. The CDR3 is CASSESQTVYEQYF. In DNA form, the CDR3 reads TGTGCCAGCAGTGAATCCCAGACAGTCTACGAGCAGTACTTC.

The V gene is TRBV4-2, the J gene TRBJ1-4, with a possible D match to TRBD1 (5 bases). The CDR3 contains 15 residues. The germline V gene encodes CDR1 LGHNA and CDR2 YNFKEQ. The V end lost 1 base, the J end lost 4 bases, and 10 bases lay between the germline ends. DNA of the CDR3: TGTGCCAGCAGCCAAGGGTCAGGGAATAATGAAAAACTGTTTTTT. Translated, it gives CASSQGSGNNEKLFF.